This T cell receptor beta chain came from a study of T cells after posttransplantation cyclophosphamide. CDR3 length: 15 residues. V lost 8 bases and J 0 bases, leaving 17 bases between the germline ends. The V gene's germline CDR1 is MNHNS and CDR2 SASEGT. Findings and caveats of the study: Tissue-infiltrating T cells from skin or gut overlapped little with blood T cells. TRB clonality was highly associated with recipient CMV seropositivity and reactivation. Later blood repertoires were often dominated by clones from the donor CD8+ memory compartment.

Sequencing used immunoSEQ multiplex PCR; TCRdb keeps in-frame clones, though not all of them. The sample consists of around 30,000 clones, 86% of them appearing once. Points on this clone: Its target is not known.

The source material was PBMCs. The J gene is TRBJ2-7, the V gene TRBV6-1; D gene ambiguous. The source of this sequence is a man over 45. The CDR3 coding sequence is TGTGCCAGCGCCCTCGAGTACGGTGGCTCCTACGAGCAGTACTTC. It encodes CASALEYGGSYEQYF.